Given below is one T cell receptor beta chain in context. The data stem from a study of CD8 T cells in Susac syndrome. This CDR3 contains 14 residues. V was clipped by 8 bases and J by 1 base, with 14 bases between them. Germline CDR1 and CDR2: SGHTA and FQGTGA. From blood CD8+ and CD4+ T cells, TCR beta sequences were generated. Controls were healthy donors (matched for age and sex). CD8+ and CD4+ T cells were negatively isolated; TEMRA cells were FACS-enriched. Reverse transcription used about 0.5 to 1 ug RNA and random hexamers. Amplification of TCR beta CDR3 by immunoSEQ multiplex PCR spanned 54 Vbeta and 13 Jbeta. TCRdb recomputed calls from the immunoSEQ multiplex PCR reads with MiXCR, one row per CDR3 protein. Among approximately 170,000 distinct CDR3 sequences listed, 85% to 95% were seen once.

The rearrangement links TRBV7-3 to TRBJ2-5, with D possibly called TRBD1 or TRBD2 (5 bases each). The source material was CD4+ T cells from PBMCs. This receptor was taken from a human donor in good health. The CDR3 is CASSRGGSQETQYF. The CDR3 DNA follows: TGTGCCAGCTCACGTGGGGGTTCCCAAGAGACCCAGTACTTC.